These 4 T cell receptor beta chains originate from one sample sequenced in a study of T-cell reconstitution after alpha-beta-depleted transplantation in children (dated by TCRdb to 2016 to 2017). The library relied on PCR. TCRdb shows the sequencer as Illumina HiSeq 2500. Molecular barcoding was employed in the preparation of TCR libraries, with unique molecular identifiers being used to normalize TCRbeta repertoire quantification. TCRdb ran its own pipeline on the public reads, namely fastp trimming at Q25 and MiXCR clone calling, and kept in-frame beta chains. One record per CDR3 amino acid sequence lists the most common genes and DNA. This sample is represented by about 470,000 distinct CDR3 sequences; roughly two fifths of them were singletons. Roughly 27% of the sample comes from the top ten. The sample's treatment or condition label is to be understood as: allogeneic hematopoietic cell transplantation with graft depleted of TCRalphabeta T cells and CD19 B cells.

Sequenced material: PBMCs, taken before TCRalphabeta/CD19-depleted stem cell transplant. The receptors stem from a girl aged 2 to 10 with aplastic anemia, due to receive a stem cell transplant.

CDR3 bases: TGCAGCGTTGAGATAGCGGCAGATACGCAGTATTTT. Protein: CSVEIAADTQYF. The J gene is TRBJ2-3, the V gene TRBV29-1; D is perhaps TRBD2 (6 bases). This CDR3 region has 12 residues. The germline CDR1 and CDR2 sequences are SQVTM and ANQGSEA. Deletions cut 3 bases from V and 4 bases from J, with 8 bases between.

V gene TRBV7-2 combines with J gene TRBJ2-6; D remains unclear. Germline loops: CDR1 SGHTA, CDR2 FQGNSA. Trimming stripped 1 base from V and 8 bases from J, with 6 bases between. This CDR3 has 13 residues. The CDR3 is CASSLGGTNVLTF. The CDR3, as DNA: TGTGCCAGCAGCTTAGGTGGAACCAACGTCCTGACTTTC.

This clonotype was detected a few times. The chain joins TRBV4-2 to TRBJ2-1; TRBD2 matches at 9 bases. Trimming removed 4 bases from V and 4 bases from J; junction bases left unmatched: 11. Germline values: CDR1 LGHNA, CDR2 YNFKEQ. CDR3 length: 17 residues. For the CDR3, the DNA is TGTGCCAGCAGCCCCCGACTTCTAGCGGGGCTGTACAATGAGCAGTTCTTC. This codes for CASSPRLLAGLYNEQFF.

This clonotype was observed a few times. J is TRBJ2-3 and V is TRBV12-5; either TRBD1 or TRBD2 may supply D (5 bases each). Germline V gene lookup returns CDR1 LGHNT and CDR2 FRNRAP. V lost 1 base to trimming and J lost 7 bases, with 9 bases between them. The CDR3 consists of 13 residues. In DNA form, the CDR3 reads TGTGCTAGTGGTTTGGGGGACGGTAATACGCAGTATTTT. This gives the protein CASGLGDGNTQYF.